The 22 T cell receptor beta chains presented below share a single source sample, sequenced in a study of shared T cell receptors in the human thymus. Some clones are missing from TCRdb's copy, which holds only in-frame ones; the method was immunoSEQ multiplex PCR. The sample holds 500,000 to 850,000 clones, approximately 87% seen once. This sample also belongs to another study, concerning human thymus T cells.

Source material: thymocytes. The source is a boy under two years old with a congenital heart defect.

CDR3 in DNA: TGTGACAACCCACGGGCAGGGGCCTACGAGCAGTACTTC. Its translation: CDNPRAGAYEQYF. The chain employs TRBV7-9 and TRBJ2-7; D perhaps matches TRBD1 (6 bases). The CDR3 covers 13 residues. Per the germline V gene, CDR1 is SEHNR and CDR2 is FQNEAQ (reference sequence). The entire variable domain, with the rest obtained from reference TRBV7-9 and TRBJ2-7, is as follows: DTGVSQNPRHKITKRGQNVTFRCDPISEHNRLYWYRQTLGQGPEFLTYFQNEAQLEKSRLLSDRFSAERPKGSFSTLEIQRTEQGDSAMYLCDNPRAGAYEQYFGPGTRLTVT.

The CDR3 spells CAIRNTIYEQYF. The CDR3 nucleotides read TGTGCCATCAGGAACACTATCTACGAGCAGTACTTC. This rearrangement joins TRBV10-3 to TRBJ2-7; D is unresolved. Germline assignment: CDR1 ENHRY and CDR2 SYGVKD. V lost 6 bases to trimming and J lost 3 bases, with 9 bases between them. This CDR3 has 12 amino acids.

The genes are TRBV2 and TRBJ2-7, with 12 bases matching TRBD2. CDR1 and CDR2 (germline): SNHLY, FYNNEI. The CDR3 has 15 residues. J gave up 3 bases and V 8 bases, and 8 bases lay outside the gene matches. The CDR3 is CASRRLAGEDYEQYF. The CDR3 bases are TGTGCCAGCCGAAGACTAGCGGGGGAGGACTACGAGCAGTACTTC.

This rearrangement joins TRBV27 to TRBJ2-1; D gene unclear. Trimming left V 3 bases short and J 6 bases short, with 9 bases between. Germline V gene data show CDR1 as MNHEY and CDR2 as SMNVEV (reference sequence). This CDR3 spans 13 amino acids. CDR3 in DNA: TGTGCCAGCAGTTTTCAAGAAGCCAATGAGCAGTTCTTC. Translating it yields CASSFQEANEQFF.

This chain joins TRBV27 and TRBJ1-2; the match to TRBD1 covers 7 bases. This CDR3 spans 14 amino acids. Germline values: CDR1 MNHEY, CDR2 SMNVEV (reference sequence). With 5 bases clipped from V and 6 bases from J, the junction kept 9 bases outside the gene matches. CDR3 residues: CASSLRTGRDGYTF. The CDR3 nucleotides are TGTGCCAGCAGTCTCCGGACAGGTCGAGATGGCTACACCTTC.

The CDR3 DNA follows: TGCGCCAGCAGCCAAAAACAGGGGTTTACTGAGCAGTTCTTC. This codes for CASSQKQGFTEQFF. The V and J genes are TRBV4-3 and TRBJ2-1; TRBD1 aligns across 7 bases. V dropped 2 bases and J dropped 9; count of bases not matched to a gene: 7. The CDR3 consists of 14 residues. In germline, CDR1 is LGHNA, CDR2 YSLEER.

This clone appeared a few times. The DNA for the CDR3 is TGTGCCATCAGTGTCATCGGGGGGAACACCATATATTTT. This sequence encodes CAISVIGGNTIYF. This chain links TRBV10-3 with TRBJ1-3; weak D call: TRBD1 (5 bases). This CDR3 has 13 amino acids. Trimming took 4 bases from V and 7 from J, leaving 11 bases between them. Germline CDR1 and CDR2: ENHRY and SYGVKD.

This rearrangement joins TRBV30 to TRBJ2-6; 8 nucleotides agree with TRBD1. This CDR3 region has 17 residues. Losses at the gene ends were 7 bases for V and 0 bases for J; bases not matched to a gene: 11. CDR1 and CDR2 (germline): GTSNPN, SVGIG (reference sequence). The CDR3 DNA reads TGTGCCTCTAATGACAGGGGACTTATCTCTGGGGCCAACGTCCTGACTTTC. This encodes CASNDRGLISGANVLTF.

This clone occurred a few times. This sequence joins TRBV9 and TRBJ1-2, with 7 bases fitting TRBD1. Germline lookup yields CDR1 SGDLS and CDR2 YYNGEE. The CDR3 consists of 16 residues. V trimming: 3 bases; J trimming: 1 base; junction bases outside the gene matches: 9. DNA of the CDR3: TGTGCCAGCAGCGGGGGACAGCATCTGATTAACTATGGCTACACCTTC. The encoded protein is CASSGGQHLINYGYTF.

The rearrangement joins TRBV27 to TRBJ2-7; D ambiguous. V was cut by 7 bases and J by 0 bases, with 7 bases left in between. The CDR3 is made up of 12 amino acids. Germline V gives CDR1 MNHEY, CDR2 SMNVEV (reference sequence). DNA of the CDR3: TGTGCCAGCATGTCCCTCTCCTACGAGCAGTACTTC. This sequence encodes CASMSLSYEQYF.

The CDR3 protein is CASSPSGWGTSVSSYEQYF. The CDR3, as DNA: TGTGCCAGTAGCCCATCGGGGTGGGGGACTAGCGTCAGCTCCTACGAGCAGTACTTC. This chain connects TRBV19 to TRBJ2-7; 10 bases agree with TRBD2. The CDR3 length is 19 residues. Germline V gives CDR1 LNHDA, CDR2 SQIVND (reference sequence). With 6 bases clipped from V and 0 bases from J, the junction kept 17 bases outside the gene matches.

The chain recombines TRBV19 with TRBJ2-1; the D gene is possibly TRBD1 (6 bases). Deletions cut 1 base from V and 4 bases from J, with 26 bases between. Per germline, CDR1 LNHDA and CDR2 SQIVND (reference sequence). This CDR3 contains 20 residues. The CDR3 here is CASSIGQSRGGPPPYNEQFF. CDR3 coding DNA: TGTGCCAGTAGTATAGGGCAGTCCAGGGGTGGCCCACCCCCTTACAATGAGCAGTTCTTC.

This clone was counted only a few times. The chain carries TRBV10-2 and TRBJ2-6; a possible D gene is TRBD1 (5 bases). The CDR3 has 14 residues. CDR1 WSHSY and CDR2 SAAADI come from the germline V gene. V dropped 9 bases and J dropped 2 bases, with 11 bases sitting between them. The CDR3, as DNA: TGCGCCAGATCCGACAGACCTGGGGCCAACGTCCTGACTTTC. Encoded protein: CARSDRPGANVLTF.

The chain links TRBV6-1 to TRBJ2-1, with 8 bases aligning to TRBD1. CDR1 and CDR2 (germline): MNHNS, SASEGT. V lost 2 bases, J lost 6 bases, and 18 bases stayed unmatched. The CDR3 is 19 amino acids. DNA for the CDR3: TGTGCCAGCAGTGAACACCTTGGATTCTTTTTGGGACAGGCCAATGAGCAGTTCTTC. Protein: CASSEHLGFFLGQANEQFF.

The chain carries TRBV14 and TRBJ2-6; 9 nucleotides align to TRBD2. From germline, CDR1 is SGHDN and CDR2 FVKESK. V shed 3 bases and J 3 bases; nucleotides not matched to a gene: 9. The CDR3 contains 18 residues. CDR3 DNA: TGTGCCAGCAGCCACCCTAGCGGGAAAAAGTATGGGGCCAACGTCCTGACTTTC. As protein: CASSHPSGKKYGANVLTF. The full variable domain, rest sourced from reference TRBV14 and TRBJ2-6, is EAGVTQFPSHSVIEKGQTVTLRCDPISGHDNLYWYRRVMGKEIKFLLHFVKESKQDESGMPNNRFLAERTGGTYSTLKVQPAELEDSGVYFCASSHPSGKKYGANVLTFGAGSRLTVL.

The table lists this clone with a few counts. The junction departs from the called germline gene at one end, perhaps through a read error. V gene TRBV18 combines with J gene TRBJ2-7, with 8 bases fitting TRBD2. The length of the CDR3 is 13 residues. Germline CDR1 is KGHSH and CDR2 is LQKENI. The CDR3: CASSPAGTSILDF. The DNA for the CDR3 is TGTGCCAGCTCACCCGCCGGGACTAGTATTTTGGACTTC.

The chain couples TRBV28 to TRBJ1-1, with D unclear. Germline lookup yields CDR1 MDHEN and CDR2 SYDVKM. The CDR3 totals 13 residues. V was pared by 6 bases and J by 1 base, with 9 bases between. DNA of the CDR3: TGTGCCAGCAGGTGGGGAGAGAACACTGAAGCTTTCTTT. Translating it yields CASRWGENTEAFF.

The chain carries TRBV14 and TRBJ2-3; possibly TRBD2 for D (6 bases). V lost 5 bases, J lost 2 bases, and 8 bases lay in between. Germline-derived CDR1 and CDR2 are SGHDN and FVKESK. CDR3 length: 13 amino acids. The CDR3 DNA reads TGTGCCAGCAGCGCGGGGTACACAGATACGCAGTATTTT. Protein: CASSAGYTDTQYF.

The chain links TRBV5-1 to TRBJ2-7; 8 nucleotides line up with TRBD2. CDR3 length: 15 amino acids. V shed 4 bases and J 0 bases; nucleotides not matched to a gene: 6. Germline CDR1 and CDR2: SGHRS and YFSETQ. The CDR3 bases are TGCGCCAGCAGCCGCCCGAGCGGGAGCTCCTACGAGCAGTACTTC. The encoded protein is CASSRPSGSSYEQYF.

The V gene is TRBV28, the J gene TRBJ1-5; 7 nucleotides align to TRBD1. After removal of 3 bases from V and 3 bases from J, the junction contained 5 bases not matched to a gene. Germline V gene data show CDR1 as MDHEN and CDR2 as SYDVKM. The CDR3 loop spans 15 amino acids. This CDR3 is CASSLTGNINQPQHF. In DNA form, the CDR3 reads TGTGCCAGCAGTTTGACAGGGAACATCAATCAGCCCCAGCATTTT.

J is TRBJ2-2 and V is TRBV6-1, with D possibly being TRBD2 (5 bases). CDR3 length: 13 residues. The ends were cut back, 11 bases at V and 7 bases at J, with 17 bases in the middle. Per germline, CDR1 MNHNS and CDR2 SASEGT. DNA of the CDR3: TGTGCCGTCCCGGGATTGGCGTACGGGGAGCTGTTTTTT. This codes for CAVPGLAYGELFF.

The CDR3 DNA reads TGTGCCAGCAGTGGGCAGGGGTCCTACGAGCAGTACTTC. It encodes CASSGQGSYEQYF. This chain connects TRBV6-5 to TRBJ2-7; weak D call: TRBD1 (6 bases). The V gene's germline CDR1 is MNHEY and CDR2 SVGAGI. Trimming stripped 5 bases from V and 1 base from J, with 9 bases between. The CDR3 loop spans 13 amino acids.